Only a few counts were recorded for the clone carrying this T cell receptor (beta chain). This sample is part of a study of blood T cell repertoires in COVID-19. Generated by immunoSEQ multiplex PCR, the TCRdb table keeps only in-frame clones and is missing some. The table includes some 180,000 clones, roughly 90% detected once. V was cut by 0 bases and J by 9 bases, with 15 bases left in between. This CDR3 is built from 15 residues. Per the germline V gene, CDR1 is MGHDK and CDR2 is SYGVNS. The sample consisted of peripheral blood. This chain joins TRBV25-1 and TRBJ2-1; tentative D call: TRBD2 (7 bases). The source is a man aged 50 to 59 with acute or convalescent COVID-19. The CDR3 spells CASSEYGGGQSEQFF. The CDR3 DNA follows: TGTGCCAGCAGTGAATATGGGGGGGGGCAAAGTGAGCAGTTCTTC.